This TCR beta chain came from a study of blood T cells in healthy people across ages. This clonotype was counted a single time. Combining a sample-barcoded 5' primer with a J-beta primer mix, a second PCR ran for roughly 7 to 12 cycles. TCRdb processed the 5' RACE reads anew with MiXCR; each CDR3 protein has one entry. In the table there are about 1,500,000 distinct CDR3 sequences, 35% to 45% of which are singletons. Per germline, CDR1 MNHNY and CDR2 SVGAGI (reference sequence). The CDR3 covers 15 residues. The V end was cut by 0 bases, the J end by 6 bases, with 11 bases between. Sequenced sample: blood. This chain links TRBV6-6 with TRBJ2-2; TRBD2 might be the D (6 bases). The receptor was derived from a woman in her late teens or twenties in good health. CDR3 in amino acids: CASSYSRSGAGELFF. Here the CDR3 DNA reads TGTGCCAGCAGTTACTCAAGGTCGGGGGCCGGGGAGCTGTTTTTT.